The TCR beta chain under discussion was sequenced for a study of memory CD4+ T cells and cytomegalovirus serostatus. Study observations and caveats: The CMV-associated TCR signature appears largely within the CD4+ memory repertoire.

As concerns this clone: Antigen specificity is unknown.

The CDR3 length is 13 residues. The germline V gene has CDR1 MNHEY and CDR2 SMNVEV (reference sequence). V was cut by 0 bases and J by 8 bases, with 10 bases left in between. The sort gate was single viable CD3+CD4+CD8-CD45RO+ cells for memory CD4+ T cells. Method: immunoSEQ multiplex PCR; TCRdb's copy keeps in-frame clones and lacks some. Counted here are 50,000 or so clones, roughly 80% occurring once; the ten biggest clones make up 0.9% to 1.5%. This chain uses TRBV27 with TRBJ1-2; TRBD1 might be the D (6 bases). Specimen: memory CD4+ T cells from blood. This TCR was recovered from an adult in good health and CMV-seropositive. CDR3 in amino acids: CASSLSGAGGYTF. As DNA, the CDR3 is TGTGCCAGCAGTTTATCGGGGGCAGGGGGCTACACCTTC.